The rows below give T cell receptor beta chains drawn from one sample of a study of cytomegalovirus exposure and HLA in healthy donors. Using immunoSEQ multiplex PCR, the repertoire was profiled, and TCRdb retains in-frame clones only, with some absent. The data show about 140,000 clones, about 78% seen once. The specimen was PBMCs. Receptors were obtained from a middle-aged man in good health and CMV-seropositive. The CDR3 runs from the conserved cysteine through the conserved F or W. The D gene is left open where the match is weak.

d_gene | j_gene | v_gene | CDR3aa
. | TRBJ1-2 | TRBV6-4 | CASSEGRNLGGYTF
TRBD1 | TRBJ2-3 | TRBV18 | CASSPGTGGADTQYF
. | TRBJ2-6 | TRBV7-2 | CASSLVAAARTGANVLTF
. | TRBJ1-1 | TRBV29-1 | CSVTAGKAFF
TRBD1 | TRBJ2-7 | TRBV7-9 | CSSSSTGGEQYF
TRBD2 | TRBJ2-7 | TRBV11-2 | CASSNRLAGFDKQYF
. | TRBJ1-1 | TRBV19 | CASSHGGAPEAFF
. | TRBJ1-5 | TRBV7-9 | CASSPNRGDSNQPQHF
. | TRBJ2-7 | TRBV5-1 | CASSSRRTTDSYEQYF
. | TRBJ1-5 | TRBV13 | CASSFIEARGPNQPQHF
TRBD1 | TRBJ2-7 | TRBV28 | CASIGLGQGPYEQYF
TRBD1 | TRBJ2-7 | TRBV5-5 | CASSRGQGAALQYF